This T cell receptor beta chain was obtained from a study of CD4 T cells in relation to SARS-CoV-2 and coronaviruses. The study, taken as a whole, reports: Crossreactivity was assessed only for spike protein, not other viral proteins.

Note on this clone: Its specificity is unknown.

The germline V and J ends were trimmed by 3 bases and 6 bases, with 9 bases remaining between them. The CDR3 is made up of 13 amino acids. Germline CDR1 SGHTA, CDR2 FQGNSA. Naive and memory CD4+ T cells were cultured with CEF, then survey-sequenced. Libraries were prepared by immunoSEQ multiplex PCR; TCRdb keeps only in-frame clonotypes and omits some of them. The repertoire holds roughly 38,000 clones, with about 87% as singletons. The clonotype originates from an adult with COVID-19. The chain combines TRBV7-2 with TRBJ1-5; D is unresolved. The sequenced sample was naive CD4+ T cells from PBMCs, cultured in vitro. Subset described: naive CD4+ T cells isolated by negative enrichment. CDR3 region: CASSFSGGQPQHF. CDR3 DNA sequence: TGTGCCAGCAGCTTCTCGGGCGGTCAGCCCCAGCATTTT.